The 29 T cell receptor beta chains presented below share a single source sample, sequenced in a study of cytomegalovirus exposure and HLA in healthy donors. Here immunoSEQ multiplex PCR was the method, and the copy in TCRdb shows in-frame clones only, minus some. The sample lists about 100,000 clones; 95% were seen once. What was sequenced was PBMCs. Receptors originate from a woman aged 18-29 years in good health and CMV-seronegative.

Only a few counts were recorded for this clone. The chain is built from TRBV9 and TRBJ1-1; no firm D call. The germline V and J ends were trimmed by 4 bases and 4 bases, with 14 bases remaining between them. CDR3 length: 14 amino acids. Germline loops: CDR1 SGDLS, CDR2 YYNGEE. The CDR3 reads CASSRLDLGTEAFF. The CDR3 DNA is TGTGCCAGCAGCAGATTAGACTTGGGCACTGAAGCTTTCTTT.

The chain carries TRBV6-5 and TRBJ1-1; 7 nucleotides align to TRBD1. Germline loops: CDR1 MNHEY, CDR2 SVGAGI. With 4 bases clipped from V and 6 bases from J, the junction kept 14 bases outside the gene matches. The CDR3 consists of 16 residues. CDR3 DNA sequence: TGTGCCAGCAGTTCACACAGGAGGAGGGGGCTCCCTGAAGCTTTCTTT. Translated, it gives CASSSHRRRGLPEAFF.

This clone was seen a few times. The rearrangement joins TRBV6-5 to TRBJ2-7; 7 nucleotides match TRBD2. Germline assignment: CDR1 MNHEY and CDR2 SVGAGI. The CDR3 totals 12 residues. With 7 bases clipped from V and 3 bases from J, the junction kept 3 bases outside the gene matches. CDR3 bases: TGTGCCAGCACGGGCGGGAGCTACGAGCAGTACTTC. It is translated as CASTGGSYEQYF.

This sequence joins TRBV19 and TRBJ1-6; D might be TRBD1 (6 bases). V was cut by 5 bases and J by 10 bases, with 18 bases left in between. This CDR3 is built from 15 residues. Germline V CDR1 and CDR2: LNHDA, SQIVND (reference sequence). The CDR3: CASSLQTGSASPLHF. The CDR3, as DNA: TGTGCCAGTAGTCTTCAGACAGGATCGGCCTCACCCCTCCACTTT.

The gene calls are TRBV7-2 and TRBJ2-1; TRBD2 matches at 7 bases. CDR3 length: 15 amino acids. J lost 9 bases, V lost 5 bases, and 13 bases had no gene match. Germline CDR1 SGHTA, CDR2 FQGNSA. This CDR3 reads CASSPSPGGLGEQFF. As DNA, the CDR3 is TGTGCCAGCAGCCCCAGCCCGGGGGGTCTAGGTGAGCAGTTCTTC. The full variable domain, its missing parts supplied by reference TRBV7-2 and TRBJ2-1, is GAGVSQSPSNKVTEKGKDVELRCDPISGHTALYWYRQSLGQGLEFLIYFQGNSAPDKSGLPSDRFSAERTGGSVSTLTIQRTQQEDSAVYLCASSPSPGGLGEQFFGPGTRLTVL.

This clone appeared once. The rearrangement joins TRBV5-1 to TRBJ2-1, with D possibly TRBD1 on 6 matching bases. The germline V and J ends were trimmed by 4 bases and 8 bases, with 16 bases remaining between them. The CDR3 runs 14 residues. Per the germline V gene, CDR1 is SGHRS and CDR2 is YFSETQ. The DNA for the CDR3 is TGCGCCAGCAGCGCTGGGGGCCCGGCACATGAGCAGTTCTTC. Translated: CASSAGGPAHEQFF.

V and J are TRBV6-1 and TRBJ1-4; a weak D match, TRBD1 (5 bases). Trimming took 1 base from V and 7 from J, leaving 16 bases between them. The CDR3 runs 16 residues. Germline-derived CDR1 and CDR2 are MNHNS and SASEGT. The CDR3 coding sequence is TGTGCCAGCAGTGAAGGGTTTTGGGGCCAGAGTGAAAAACTGTTTTTT. Encoded protein: CASSEGFWGQSEKLFF.

This chain uses TRBV7-2 with TRBJ1-1; D remains ambiguous. V shed 0 bases and J shed 1 base, with 6 bases lying between them. Germline V gene lookup returns CDR1 SGHTA and CDR2 FQGNSA. This CDR3 is 14 amino acids long. Written as DNA, the CDR3 is TGTGCCAGCAGCTTAGCCCGGGGGAACACTGAAGCTTTCTTT. It codes for CASSLARGNTEAFF. Filled out from reference TRBV7-2 and TRBJ1-1, the complete variable domain reads GAGVSQSPSNKVTEKGKDVELRCDPISGHTALYWYRQSLGQGLEFLIYFQGNSAPDKSGLPSDRFSAERTGGSVSTLTIQRTQQEDSAVYLCASSLARGNTEAFFGQGTRLTVV.

The chain has TRBV5-6 and TRBJ2-7; 9 positions agree with TRBD2. The germline V gene has CDR1 SGHDT and CDR2 YYEEEE. The CDR3 has 16 amino acids. With 4 bases clipped from V and 3 bases from J, the junction kept 11 bases outside the gene matches. CDR3 bases: TGTGCCAGCAGCACCCTGCCGACTAGCGGTTACTACGAGCAGTACTTC. Residues: CASSTLPTSGYYEQYF.

This chain joins TRBV28 and TRBJ2-2; possible D gene TRBD2, 5 bases. CDR3 length equals 14 residues. Between the trimmed V and J ends, which lost 5 bases and 2 bases, there was a span of 9 bases. Germline CDR1 and CDR2: MDHEN and SYDVKM. The DNA of the CDR3 is TGTGCCAGCAGTCCCGGACTTAACACCGGGGAGCTGTTTTTT. It translates to CASSPGLNTGELFF.

The gene calls are TRBV7-9 and TRBJ1-3; the D gene is possibly TRBD1 (5 bases). V was trimmed by 0 bases and J by 2 bases, leaving 11 bases between them. The CDR3 length is 16 residues. Germline assignment: CDR1 SEHNR and CDR2 FQNEAQ (reference sequence). Here the CDR3 reads CASSLAQPGAGNTIYF. The CDR3 coding sequence is TGTGCCAGCAGCTTAGCCCAACCGGGGGCTGGAAACACCATATATTTT.

The J gene is TRBJ1-1, the V gene TRBV10-3; D possibly corresponds to TRBD1 (5 bases). This CDR3 has 13 amino acids. V lost 6 bases, J lost 4 bases, and 12 bases lay in between. The germline CDR1 and CDR2 sequences are ENHRY and SYGVKD. CDR3: CAISTGGATEAFF. CDR3 sequence (DNA): TGTGCCATCAGCACAGGAGGGGCCACTGAAGCTTTCTTT.

The chain is built from TRBV27 and TRBJ2-2; 8 bases align to TRBD1. CDR1 MNHEY and CDR2 SMNVEV come from the germline V gene (reference sequence). This CDR3 has 16 residues. With V trimmed by 6 bases and J by 2 bases, 8 bases remained unmatched. The CDR3 spells CASRPAGTGNTGELFF. The CDR3 region has the DNA TGTGCCAGCAGGCCAGCCGGGACAGGCAACACCGGGGAGCTGTTTTTT.

The V gene is TRBV7-8, the J gene TRBJ2-5; 10 bases align to TRBD1. The V gene's germline CDR1 is SGHVS and CDR2 FQNEAQ. Trimming took 5 bases from V and 1 from J; bases not matched to a gene: 7. The CDR3 loop spans 16 amino acids. The CDR3 DNA is TGTGCCAGCAGCCAGGGGACAGGGGTTCTCCAAGAGACCCAGTACTTC. Translated, it gives CASSQGTGVLQETQYF.

CDR3 sequence reads: CASSSRHRVEQYF. In DNA, the CDR3 is TGTGCCAGCAGTTCGAGACATCGTGTCGAGCAGTACTTC. The chain couples TRBV25-1 to TRBJ2-7; D not certain. Trimming cost V 5 bases and J 6 bases, with 14 bases left between them. The germline V gene encodes CDR1 MGHDK and CDR2 SYGVNS. CDR3 size: 13 residues.

The chain recombines TRBV6-1 with TRBJ2-7; perhaps TRBD1 as D (6 bases). There are 15 residues in the CDR3. Germline CDR1 reads MNHNS; CDR2 reads SASEGT. The germline V and J ends were trimmed by 1 base and 5 bases, with 15 bases remaining between them. The CDR3 nucleotides read TGTGCCAGCAGTGAAGACCAGGGGCTTGCCGACGAGCAGTACTTC. The encoded protein is CASSEDQGLADEQYF.

The chain recombines TRBV4-1 with TRBJ1-1, with no clear D. The CDR3 sequence is 16 residues long. The germline V gene encodes CDR1 MGHRA and CDR2 YSYEKL. V was trimmed by 0 bases and J by 5 bases, leaving 16 bases between them. CDR3 coding DNA: TGCGCCAGCAGCCAAGATCCCAACCCCGGGAGTACTGAAGCTTTCTTT. Encoded protein: CASSQDPNPGSTEAFF.

J is TRBJ2-2 and V is TRBV7-8; 8 bases are a match to TRBD2. CDR3 length: 16 residues. Germline V gene lookup returns CDR1 SGHVS and CDR2 FQNEAQ. V gave up 4 bases and J gave up 2 bases; unmatched junction bases: 6. The CDR3 sequence is CASSSRGGINTGELFF. The CDR3 DNA is TGTGCCAGCAGCTCCCGGGGGGGTATCAACACCGGGGAGCTGTTTTTT.

The V call is TRBV7-3, the J call TRBJ2-6, with 11 bases matching TRBD2. The germline CDR1 and CDR2 sequences are SGHTA and FQGTGA. V was pared by 5 bases and J by 2 bases, with 2 bases of the junction left unmatched. This CDR3 has 16 residues. CDR3 sequence: CASSVAGGPGANVLTF. The CDR3 DNA is TGTGCCAGCAGCGTAGCGGGGGGGCCTGGGGCCAACGTCCTGACTTTC. Supplemented by reference TRBV7-3 and TRBJ2-6, the full variable domain reads GAGVSQTPSNKVTEKGKYVELRCDPISGHTALYWYRQSLGQGPEFLIYFQGTGAADDSGLPNDRFFAVRPEGSVSTLKIQRTERGDSAVYLCASSVAGGPGANVLTFGAGSRLTVL.

The chain recombines TRBV28 with TRBJ2-7; no definite D call. This CDR3 is 12 amino acids long. Looked up from germline, CDR1 is MDHEN and CDR2 is SYDVKM. V was pared by 6 bases and J by 1 base, with 7 bases between. The CDR3 here is CASRAGSYEQYF. CDR3 nucleotide sequence: TGTGCCAGCAGAGCAGGTTCCTACGAGCAGTACTTC.

The J gene is TRBJ2-2, the V gene TRBV2; 11 bases are a match to TRBD1. Germline-derived CDR1 and CDR2 are SNHLY and FYNNEI. This CDR3 contains 14 residues. Trimming removed 6 bases from V and 4 bases from J; junction bases left unmatched: 1. CDR3 protein: CASSGTGGTGELFF. CDR3 DNA sequence: TGTGCCAGCAGCGGGACAGGGGGCACCGGGGAGCTGTTTTTT.

The chain links TRBV5-1 to TRBJ1-1; D ambiguous. Germline V gene lookup returns CDR1 SGHRS and CDR2 YFSETQ. CDR3 length equals 11 residues. V shed 2 bases and J shed 7 bases, with 6 bases lying between them. The CDR3 region is CASSFGVEAFF. In nucleotides, the CDR3 is TGCGCCAGCAGCTTCGGGGTTGAAGCTTTCTTT.

For the CDR3, the DNA is TGTGCCAGCAGCCCCGGACAGGCATTGAGCTCCTACGAGCAGTACTTC. Translated: CASSPGQALSSYEQYF. This chain links TRBV5-4 with TRBJ2-7; 7 bases are shared with TRBD1. CDR1 is SGHNT, CDR2 YYREEE, per germline (reference sequence). The CDR3 is made up of 16 amino acids. J was trimmed by 0 bases and V by 4 bases; bases with no gene match: 10.

This clone was detected only a few times. The CDR3 DNA follows: TGTGCCAGCAGTGAGACCCTTGACAGGGGGAGCTCCTACGAGCAGTACTTC. Amino acids: CASSETLDRGSSYEQYF. V gene TRBV6-1 combines with J gene TRBJ2-7; 9 bases are shared with TRBD1. This CDR3 is 17 amino acids long. J lost 0 bases, V lost 3 bases, and 9 bases had no gene match. In germline, CDR1 is MNHNS, CDR2 SASEGT.

The chain employs TRBV5-1 and TRBJ2-4; 7 bases map to TRBD1. Per the germline V gene, CDR1 is SGHRS and CDR2 is YFSETQ. The CDR3 sequence is 15 residues long. J lost 3 bases, V lost 4 bases, and 7 bases had no gene match. The CDR3 reads CASSPYTGDKNIQYF. The CDR3 DNA follows: TGCGCCAGCAGCCCGTATACAGGGGACAAAAACATTCAGTACTTC.

This clone was counted once. In DNA, the CDR3 is TGTGCCAGCAGCTTGATCCCGGGGGGTAGGCAAGAGACCCAGTACTTC. It encodes CASSLIPGGRQETQYF. V usage is TRBV5-4 and J usage is TRBJ2-5, with 7 positions matching TRBD2. The CDR3 length is 16 residues. Germline V gene sequence: CDR1 SGHNT, CDR2 YYREEE (reference sequence). The V and J ends lost 1 base and 2 bases, in that order; junction bases with no gene match: 8. Supplemented by reference TRBV5-4 and TRBJ2-5, the full variable domain reads ETGVTQSPTHLIKTRGQQVTLRCSSQSGHNTVSWYQQALGQGPQFIFQYYREEENGRGNFPPRFSGLQFPNYSSELNVNALELDDSALYLCASSLIPGGRQETQYFGPGTRLLVL.

The chain carries TRBV7-9 and TRBJ2-3; perhaps TRBD2 as D (5 bases). The CDR3 extends over 16 amino acids. Germline CDR1 is SEHNR and CDR2 is FQNEAQ (reference sequence). Trimming left V 1 base short and J 0 bases short, with 11 bases between. The CDR3 here is CASSLGASSSTDTQYF. Written as DNA, the CDR3 is TGTGCCAGCAGCTTAGGGGCTAGCAGTAGCACAGATACGCAGTATTTT.

The rearrangement links TRBV19 to TRBJ2-1; TRBD2 matches 11 bases. The CDR3 sequence is 15 residues long. Germline V gene sequence: CDR1 LNHDA, CDR2 SQIVND (reference sequence). V shed 3 bases, J shed 4 bases, and the junction held 2 bases outside the gene matches. In DNA form, the CDR3 reads TGTGCCAGTAGTATCCCTAGCGGGGGGTACAATGAGCAGTTCTTC. Protein sequence: CASSIPSGGYNEQFF.

The genes are TRBV5-1 and TRBJ1-6; D ambiguous. CDR3 length equals 13 residues. Trimming removed 1 base from V and 10 bases from J, with 9 bases in between. Germline CDR1 and CDR2: SGHRS and YFSETQ. The CDR3 here is CASSLTGGSPLHF. Here the CDR3 DNA reads TGCGCCAGCAGCTTGACGGGAGGGTCACCCCTCCACTTT.